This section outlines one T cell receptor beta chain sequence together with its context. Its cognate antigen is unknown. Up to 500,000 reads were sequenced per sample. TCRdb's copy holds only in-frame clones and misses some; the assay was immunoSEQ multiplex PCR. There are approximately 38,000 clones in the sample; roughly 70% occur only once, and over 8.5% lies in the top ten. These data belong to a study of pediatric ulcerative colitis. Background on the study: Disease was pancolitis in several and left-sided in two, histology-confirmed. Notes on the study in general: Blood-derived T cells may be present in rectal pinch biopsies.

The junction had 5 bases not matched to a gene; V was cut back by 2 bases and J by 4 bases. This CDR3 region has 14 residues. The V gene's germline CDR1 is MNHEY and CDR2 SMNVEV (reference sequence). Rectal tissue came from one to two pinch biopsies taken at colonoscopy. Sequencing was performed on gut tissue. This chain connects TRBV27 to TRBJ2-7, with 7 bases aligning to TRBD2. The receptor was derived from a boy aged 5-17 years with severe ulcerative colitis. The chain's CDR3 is CASSLDGGLYEQYF. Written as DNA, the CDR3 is TGTGCCAGCAGTTTAGACGGGGGGTTATACGAGCAGTACTTC.